The 19 T cell receptor beta chains in this list originate from one sample, sequenced in a study of blood T cell repertoires in COVID-19. Sequencing used immunoSEQ multiplex PCR; TCRdb keeps in-frame clones, though not all of them. The top ten hold about 4.6% of the sample, which has approximately 220,000 clones, roughly 85% seen once. Sequenced material: PBMCs or T cells enriched from blood (not recorded which). Receptors originate from a woman in her forties or fifties who had been exposed to COVID-19.

The chain has TRBV7-2 and TRBJ2-1; D may be TRBD2 (6 bases). The CDR3 is 15 residues long. V was trimmed by 3 bases and J by 9 bases, leaving 18 bases between them. CDR1 SGHTA and CDR2 FQGNSA come from the germline V gene. Written as DNA, the CDR3 is TGTGCCAGCAGCTTGGGGAACGCCAACGGGGGTGAGCAGTTCTTC. This translates into CASSLGNANGGEQFF.

The rearrangement joins TRBV7-8 to TRBJ1-1, with 7 bases that match TRBD1. CDR1 SGHVS and CDR2 FQNEAQ come from the germline V gene. The CDR3 covers 18 residues. J gave up 4 bases and V 7 bases, and 21 bases lay outside the gene matches. This CDR3 is CASTDFYRGQVIGTEAFF. The CDR3 DNA reads TGTGCCAGCACCGATTTTTACAGGGGCCAAGTGATCGGCACTGAAGCTTTCTTT.

J is TRBJ1-1 and V is TRBV5-1, with D perhaps TRBD1 (6 bases). The CDR3 runs to 15 residues. Germline V CDR1 and CDR2: SGHRS, YFSETQ. The germline V and J ends were trimmed by 7 bases and 1 base, with 17 bases remaining between them. CDR3 loop: CASGTASTGNTEAFF. CDR3 DNA sequence: TGCGCCAGCGGTACCGCCTCGACAGGGAACACTGAAGCTTTCTTT. The full variable domain, rest sourced from reference TRBV5-1 and TRBJ1-1, is KAGVTQTPRYLIKTRGQQVTLSCSPISGHRSVSWYQQTPGQGLQFLFEYFSETQRNKGNFPGRFSGRQFSNSRSEMNVSTLELGDSALYLCASGTASTGNTEAFFGQGTRLTVV.

This chain connects TRBV28 to TRBJ2-1; 7 bases are shared with TRBD1. With 4 bases clipped from V and 4 bases from J, the junction kept 4 bases outside the gene matches. There are 14 residues in the CDR3. The V gene's germline CDR1 is MDHEN and CDR2 SYDVKM. CDR3 sequence (DNA): TGTGCCAGCAGTTCCCCGACAGGGTACAATGAGCAGTTCTTC. Translated, it gives CASSSPTGYNEQFF.

The chain couples TRBV5-5 to TRBJ1-6; D gene ambiguous. This CDR3 region has 16 residues. Germline CDR1 and CDR2: SGHKS and YYEKEE (reference sequence). V lost 0 bases to trimming and J lost 5 bases, with 12 bases between them. CDR3 amino acids: CASSLGPAGHNSPLHF. As DNA, the CDR3 is TGTGCCAGCAGCTTGGGGCCCGCAGGCCATAATTCACCCCTCCACTTT.

The CDR3 DNA sequence: TGTGCCAGCAGCTTGGAAGGGCGGGGGGACCCCACAGATACGCAGTATTTT. Encoded protein: CASSLEGRGDPTDTQYF. This chain uses TRBV5-4 with TRBJ2-3; 8 positions match TRBD2. This CDR3 spans 17 amino acids. CDR1 is SGHNT, CDR2 YYREEE, per germline (reference sequence). V was pared by 0 bases and J by 2 bases, with 8 bases of the junction left unmatched.

The chain joins TRBV10-1 to TRBJ2-7, with 9 nucleotides matching TRBD1. Trimming at V came to 8 bases and at J to 6 bases, leaving 17 bases not matched to a gene. This CDR3 has 16 amino acids. Germline CDR1 reads WNHNN; CDR2 reads SYGVQD (reference sequence). CDR3 residues: CASSRLRQGEVGEQYF. The CDR3, as DNA: TGCGCCAGCTCCAGGCTTCGACAGGGGGAGGTGGGCGAGCAGTACTTC.

CDR3 DNA: TGTGCCAGCAGCTCGGGACAGGGGCTCTCTGGAAACACCATATATTTT. As protein: CASSSGQGLSGNTIYF. This chain links TRBV5-4 with TRBJ1-3; TRBD1 agrees at 10 bases. This CDR3 is built from 16 residues. J was trimmed by 0 bases and V by 3 bases; bases with no gene match: 3. The germline V gene encodes CDR1 SGHNT and CDR2 YYREEE (reference sequence).

This clone was observed a handful of times. This chain links TRBV2 with TRBJ1-6; tentative D call: TRBD1 (6 bases). V gave up 7 bases and J gave up 7 bases, with 17 bases separating them. In germline, CDR1 is SNHLY, CDR2 FYNNEI. This CDR3 spans 15 amino acids. The CDR3 DNA sequence: TGTGCCAGCACTTTACTGACAGGACGAAATTCACCCCTCCACTTT. Amino acids: CASTLLTGRNSPLHF. The full variable domain, its missing parts supplied by reference TRBV2 and TRBJ1-6, is EPEVTQTPSHQVTQMGQEVILRCVPISNHLYFYWYRQILGQKVEFLVSFYNNEISEKSEIFDDQFSVERPDGSNFTLKIRSTKLEDSAMYFCASTLLTGRNSPLHFGNGTRLTVT.

This clone was seen a few times. The chain uses TRBV7-8 and TRBJ2-2; 10 bases map to TRBD1. Looked up from germline, CDR1 is SGHVS and CDR2 is FQNEAQ. The CDR3 is 17 amino acids. Trimming cost V 4 bases and J 6 bases; bases outside gene matches: 11. The CDR3 protein is CASSSLVSGTGAGELFF. CDR3 in DNA: TGTGCCAGCAGCTCTCTCGTCTCCGGGACAGGGGCCGGGGAGCTGTTTTTT.

V and J are TRBV24-1 and TRBJ2-3; 7 bases line up with TRBD1. Trimming removed 0 bases from V and 2 bases from J; junction bases left unmatched: 4. The germline V gene encodes CDR1 KGHDR and CDR2 SFDVKD. There are 16 residues in the CDR3. The CDR3 nucleotides are TGTGCCACCAGTGATTTGGGCCAGGGGGACACAGATACGCAGTATTTT. This encodes CATSDLGQGDTDTQYF.

A single count supports this clone. The genes are TRBV4-1 and TRBJ2-3, with 10 bases that match TRBD2. CDR1 MGHRA and CDR2 YSYEKL come from the germline V gene. The CDR3 is 17 residues long. Trimming took 4 bases from V and 2 from J; bases not matched to a gene: 9. This CDR3 reads CASSPSPSGGATDTQYF. CDR3 DNA: TGCGCCAGCAGCCCAAGTCCCAGCGGGGGGGCCACAGATACGCAGTATTTT.

J is TRBJ1-1 and V is TRBV6-4; possible D gene TRBD1, 6 bases. The CDR3 is 13 residues long. Trimming pared 4 bases from V and 4 bases from J, leaving 10 bases between. The V gene's germline CDR1 is MRHNA and CDR2 SNTAGT. CDR3 bases: TGTGCCAGCAGTGCCACAGGGACCACTGAAGCTTTCTTT. It is translated as CASSATGTTEAFF.

This chain connects TRBV7-8 to TRBJ1-1, with no clear D. The length of the CDR3 is 15 residues. Trimming took off 3 bases at V and 4 bases at J, with 15 bases between the two ends. Germline assignment: CDR1 SGHVS and CDR2 FQNEAQ. The CDR3 DNA reads TGTGCCAGCAGCTTGGGGTATCGGAGCGGCACTGAAGCTTTCTTT. Residues: CASSLGYRSGTEAFF. Together with reference TRBV7-8 and TRBJ1-1, the CDR3 gives the full variable domain: GAGVSQSPRYKVAKRGQDVALRCDPISGHVSLFWYQQALGQGPEFLTYFQNEAQLDKSGLPSDRFFAERPEGSVSTLKIQRTQQEDSAVYLCASSLGYRSGTEAFFGQGTRLTVV.

The gene calls are TRBV7-2 and TRBJ2-1, with TRBD2 identical over 10 bases. The CDR3 spans 16 residues. CDR1 and CDR2 from the germline V gene are SGHTA and FQGNSA. Losses at the gene ends were 7 bases for V and 6 bases for J; bases not matched to a gene: 12. CDR3 nucleotide sequence: TGTGCCAGCACCCGGCTAGCGGGGGCCCCCGCCAATGAGCAGTTCTTC. This encodes CASTRLAGAPANEQFF.

This chain joins TRBV7-2 and TRBJ2-7; 9 bases map to TRBD2. V lost 5 bases to trimming and J lost 6 bases; unmatched junction nucleotides: 8. The germline CDR1 and CDR2 sequences are SGHTA and FQGNSA. This CDR3 region has 14 residues. DNA for the CDR3: TGTGCCAGCAGCCTCCTACGAGCGGGGGGCGAGCAGTACTTC. Translated, it gives CASSLLRAGGEQYF.

The chain has TRBV5-4 and TRBJ1-1, with 8 nucleotides matching TRBD1. J lost 1 base, V lost 4 bases, and 9 bases had no gene match. This CDR3 contains 16 residues. Germline lookup yields CDR1 SGHNT and CDR2 YYREEE (reference sequence). Here the CDR3 reads CASSTDRGVKNTEAFF. CDR3 DNA: TGTGCCAGCAGCACTGACAGGGGTGTAAAGAACACTGAAGCTTTCTTT.

There are a few counts of this clone. This chain uses TRBV28 with TRBJ1-1, with a possible D match to TRBD1 (5 bases). The CDR3 contains 12 residues. The germline V gene has CDR1 MDHEN and CDR2 SYDVKM. With 6 bases removed from V and 10 bases from J, the gap between germline ends came to 15 bases. CDR3 DNA: TGTGCCAGCAGGTTTATCGGGGGACGAGCTTTCTTT. Translating it yields CASRFIGGRAFF.

The rearrangement joins TRBV5-1 to TRBJ2-7; 8 bases line up with TRBD1. This CDR3 has 15 amino acids. Germline V gene sequence: CDR1 SGHRS, CDR2 YFSETQ. Trimming at V came to 0 bases and at J to 5 bases, leaving 7 bases not matched to a gene. CDR3 region: CASSLDGQGSDEQYF. Here the CDR3 DNA reads TGCGCCAGCAGCTTGGATGGACAGGGTAGCGACGAGCAGTACTTC.